This TCR beta chain originates from a study of blood T cell repertoires in COVID-19 (dated by TCRdb to about 2020). Concerning the study at large: The collaborator samples originated in the United States, Italy and Spain and spanned the acute and convalescent phases of COVID-19. The prospective study material was composed of cDNA or gDNA derived from T cells, B-cell-depleted T cells, or PBMCs. Deeply sampled blood TCRbeta repertoires from subjects exposed to, actively infected with, or recovered from COVID-19 were included in the dataset. A freely available public database, intended as a resource for researchers studying the immune response to SARS-CoV-2, is where the repertoires were released. The samples were drawn from the first 160 participants of the ongoing ImmuneRACE study and from 950 to 1,500 subjects provided by 6 global collaborators. Nearly every sample came with metadata listing a de-identified subject ID, COVID-19 status, age in years and sex. Where HLA class I and class II types were available, the types were taken from metadata supplied by the sample provider, not from assay-based typing. Findings and caveats that apply to the study as a whole: How much clinical and demographic metadata was included differed by source and by participant, and the metadata was provided uncurated.

This clone appeared a few times. This clone's antigen is unknown. Base-call qualities are not available, and no considerably larger clone is one nucleotide away. TCRbeta CDR3 regions were amplified from genomic DNA using the immunoSEQ Assay, a bias-controlled multiplex PCR. In the paper's pipeline: Nucleated cell counts per sample were estimated from amplification of reference gene primers within the assay. To quantify the absolute abundance of each unique TCRbeta CDR3 rearrangement, sequence reads were collapsed and filtered. For each sample, productive Simpson clonality was calculated as the square root of Simpson's diversity index over productive rearrangements. TCRdb took over this immuneACCESS table, retaining in-frame rearrangements with V and J assigned. Such tables are incomplete; in checked studies, under half of the missing clones stem from an unresolved V gene, and the remainder is unexplained. V, J and clone size derive from that table, while D and trimming were established from the DNA sequence. The sample table shows roughly 190,000 clones, and about four fifths are seen once. The ten largest clones capture less than 7% of the sample.

Each collaborating institution followed its own protocols to collect whole blood in K2EDTA tubes. Collaborator samples were shipped for TCRbeta analysis as frozen whole blood, isolated PBMCs, or DNA extracted from either sample type. Sequences SGHDN (CDR1) and FVKESK (CDR2) are obtained from the germline V gene. The junction shows trimming of 4 bases on V and 5 bases on J, and the gene matches do not reach 1 base of it. Spanning cysteine to phenylalanine, the CDR3 consists of 14 amino acids. CDR3 DNA only is kept here, 42 bases in frame from base 1. This TCR was recovered from a man in his fifties or sixties with acute or convalescent COVID-19. The sequence joins TRBV14 to TRBJ2-5, and 13 bases in between align with TRBD2. Sequenced: peripheral blood. The CDR3 in this case is CASSPLAGGETQYF. The DNA sequence is TGTGCCAGCAGCCCACTAGCGGGAGGGGAGACCCAGTACTTC.